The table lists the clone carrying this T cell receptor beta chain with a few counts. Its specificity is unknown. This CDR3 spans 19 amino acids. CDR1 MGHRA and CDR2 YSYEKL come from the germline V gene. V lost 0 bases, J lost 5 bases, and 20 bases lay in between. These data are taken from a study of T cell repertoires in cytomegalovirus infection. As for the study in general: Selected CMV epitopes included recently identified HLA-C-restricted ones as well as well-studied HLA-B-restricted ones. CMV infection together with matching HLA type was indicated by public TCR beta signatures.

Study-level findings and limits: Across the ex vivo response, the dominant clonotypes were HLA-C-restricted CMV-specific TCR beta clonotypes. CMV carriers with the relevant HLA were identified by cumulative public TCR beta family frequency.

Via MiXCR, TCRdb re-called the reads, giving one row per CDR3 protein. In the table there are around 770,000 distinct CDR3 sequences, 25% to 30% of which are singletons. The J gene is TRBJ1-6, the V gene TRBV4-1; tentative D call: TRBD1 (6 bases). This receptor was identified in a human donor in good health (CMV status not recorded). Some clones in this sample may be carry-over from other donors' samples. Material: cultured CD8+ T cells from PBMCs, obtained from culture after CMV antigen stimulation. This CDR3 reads CASSQDILPGGINNSPLHF. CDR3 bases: TGCGCCAGCAGCCAAGATATCCTCCCCGGGGGCATCAATAATTCACCCCTCCACTTT.